This T cell receptor beta chain was sequenced during a study of blood T cell repertoires in COVID-19. Study-level background: COVID-19 samples collected from the United States, Italy and Spain covered acute and convalescent phases. PBMCs, B-cell-depleted T cells, or T cells provided the cDNA or gDNA that made up the material.

Data came from immunoSEQ multiplex PCR; TCRdb stores just in-frame clones and leaves some out. Of approximately 190,000 clones in the sample, 80% to 90% were seen once. The TCR comes from a human donor in a cohort sampled during active COVID-19. Sequencing input: peripheral blood.

The CDR3 nucleotides read TGCGCCAGCAGCTTGGAGGGGACTAGCGGGGGGGCCGATACGCAGTATTTT. Translating it yields CASSLEGTSGGADTQYF. The genes are TRBV5-1 and TRBJ2-3, with 16 bases aligning to TRBD2. CDR1 and CDR2 (germline): SGHRS, YFSETQ. The V gene end was trimmed by 0 bases and the J gene end by 6 bases; junction bases not matched to a gene: 4. This CDR3 is built from 17 residues.